This T cell receptor (beta chain) is from a study of T cell clonotyping in hematopoietic cell transplantation. This CDR3 is built from 19 residues. V lost 3 bases to trimming and J lost 2 bases; unmatched junction nucleotides: 16. CDR1 and CDR2 (germline): SGHRS, YFSETQ. Points from the study as a whole: Cells were unsorted, so CD4 and CD8 contributions were not separated.

Remarks on this clone: No antigen is known for it.

Produced via immunoSEQ multiplex PCR; TCRdb's table is partial and in-frame only. The profile covers several thousand clones, with about 75% appearing a single time and less than 20% taken by the ten largest. Recipient blood drawn about 28 days pretransplant and days 30, 100, 180 after. The chain recombines TRBV5-1 with TRBJ2-3, with 9 bases matching TRBD2. The receptor was isolated from a male patient between 40 and 49 years old who had an allogeneic stem cell transplant from a related donor, so the T cells may come from the graft donor. Some clones in this sample may be carry-over from other donors' samples. This material consisted of PBMCs, taken 180 days after allogeneic stem cell transplant. This CDR3 reads CASSSSWKRGAALTDTQYF. DNA of the CDR3: TGCGCCAGCAGCTCGTCGTGGAAGCGGGGGGCCGCTCTCACAGATACGCAGTATTTT.